Following are 16 T cell receptor beta chains from one sample sequenced in a study of blood T cell repertoires in COVID-19 (dated by TCRdb to the early 2020s). The method was the immunoSEQ multiplex PCR assay. TCRdb mirrors the immuneACCESS table, restricted to in-frame sequences. Some clones are absent from its copies; in checked studies, under half trace to an unresolved V gene, and the reason for the others is unknown. The sample yields roughly 330,000 clones; approximately 89% were counted once. 5.3% of the sample belongs to the ten largest clones. Sequencing was carried out using PBMCs or T cells enriched from blood (not recorded which). The receptors here all came from a woman in her thirties who had recovered from COVID-19.

CDR3 nucleotide sequence: TGTGCCAGTAGTAGAAAAGAACAGGGGTTCTATGGCTACACCTTC. It translates to CASSRKEQGFYGYTF. The chain links TRBV19 to TRBJ1-2; 7 bases align to TRBD1. The trim removed 4 bases at V and 4 bases at J, leaving 9 bases unmatched. The CDR3 consists of 15 residues. Germline V lookup: CDR1 LNHDA, CDR2 SQIVND (reference sequence). Full variable domain (missing parts from reference TRBV19 and TRBJ1-2): DGGITQSPKYLFRKEGQNVTLSCEQNLNHDAMYWYRQDPGQGLRLIYYSQIVNDFQKGDIAEGYSVSREKKESFPLTVTSAQKNPTAFYLCASSRKEQGFYGYTFGSGTRLTVV.

The V and J genes are TRBV4-2 and TRBJ1-2; 7 bases agree with TRBD1. Germline CDR1 reads LGHNA; CDR2 reads YNFKEQ. V was pared by 0 bases and J by 5 bases, with 6 bases of the junction left unmatched. The CDR3 covers 15 residues. The CDR3 DNA sequence: TGTGCCAGCAGCCAAGAAGACAGGGATCGATATGGCTACACCTTC. Translating gives CASSQEDRDRYGYTF.

As to this clone: Other nucleotide sequences from this sample produce the same CDR3. This chain connects TRBV5-1 to TRBJ1-1; D call uncertain. CDR1 is SGHRS and CDR2 is YFSETQ in the germline V gene. Trimming took off 2 bases at V and 1 base at J, with 6 bases between the two ends. The CDR3 covers 13 residues. The CDR3 bases are TGCGCCAGCAGCTTAACAGAGAACACTGAAGCTTTCTTT. This codes for CASSLTENTEAFF. The full variable domain, in which reference TRBV5-1 and TRBJ1-1 provide the parts outside the CDR3, is KAGVTQTPRYLIKTRGQQVTLSCSPISGHRSVSWYQQTPGQGLQFLFEYFSETQRNKGNFPGRFSGRQFSNSRSEMNVSTLELGDSALYLCASSLTENTEAFFGQGTRLTVV.

The chain links TRBV6-5 to TRBJ1-3; D is ambiguous. V lost 2 bases to trimming and J lost 8 bases, with 7 bases between them. The CDR3 extends over 12 amino acids. Germline V CDR1 and CDR2: MNHEY, SVGAGI. The CDR3 DNA sequence: TGTGCCAGCAGTTACACCCAGGACACCATATATTTT. Protein: CASSYTQDTIYF.

The sample holds one count of this clone. J is TRBJ2-7 and V is TRBV12-3 or TRBV12-4; D unclear. V was shortened by 5 bases and J by 3 bases, with 11 bases between the two germline ends. The CDR3 loop spans 13 amino acids. The CDR3: CASSADKYYEQYF. The CDR3 bases are TGTGCCAGCAGTGCTGACAAGTACTACGAGCAGTACTTC.

This chain's CDR3 is CASSLVQGNYGYTF. In DNA, the CDR3 is TGTGCCAGCAGCTTGGTGCAGGGGAACTATGGCTACACCTTC. J is TRBJ1-2 and V is TRBV7-9; a weak D match, TRBD1 (6 bases). Germline CDR1 is SEHNR and CDR2 is FQNEAQ (reference sequence). The CDR3 is made up of 14 amino acids. The ends were cut back, 3 bases at V and 2 bases at J, with 10 bases in the middle.

This chain links TRBV5-1 with TRBJ1-6; TRBD1 matches 7 bases. V shed 4 bases, J shed 14 bases, and the junction held 12 bases outside the gene matches. CDR3 length equals 14 residues. Per germline, CDR1 SGHRS and CDR2 YFSETQ. CDR3 region: CASSRTGPEMALHF. CDR3 coding DNA: TGCGCCAGCAGCCGGACAGGTCCTGAAATGGCCCTCCACTTT.

This clone showed up just once. The same CDR3 arises from other DNA sequences in this sample as well. J is TRBJ2-3 and V is TRBV5-4; 8 nucleotides match TRBD1. The V gene's germline CDR1 is SGHNT and CDR2 YYREEE (reference sequence). There are 15 residues in the CDR3. J lost 0 bases, V lost 4 bases, and 4 bases had no gene match. CDR3 region: CASSLGQGSTDTQYF. The DNA of the CDR3 is TGTGCCAGCAGCCTCGGACAGGGAAGCACAGATACGCAGTATTTT.

The rearrangement links TRBV2 to TRBJ1-1; 8 bases agree with TRBD1. There are 14 residues in the CDR3. The germline gives CDR1 SNHLY, CDR2 FYNNEI. The V gene end was trimmed by 6 bases and the J gene end by 1 base; junction bases not matched to a gene: 4. The DNA for the CDR3 is TGTGCCAGCAGCTTTGACAGGGGGAACACTGAAGCTTTCTTT. Its translation is CASSFDRGNTEAFF. Variable domain in full (rest from reference TRBV2 and TRBJ1-1): EPEVTQTPSHQVTQMGQEVILRCVPISNHLYFYWYRQILGQKVEFLVSFYNNEISEKSEIFDDQFSVERPDGSNFTLKIRSTKLEDSAMYFCASSFDRGNTEAFFGQGTRLTVV.

The V gene is TRBV7-8, the J gene TRBJ1-5, with TRBD1 matching over 7 bases. The V segment lost 5 bases and the J segment 0 bases; nucleotides outside the gene matches: 10. This CDR3 comprises 17 residues. Per germline, CDR1 SGHVS and CDR2 FQNEAQ. The CDR3 is CASSLLGTAYSNQPQHF. The CDR3 coding sequence is TGTGCCAGCAGCCTTCTTGGGACAGCCTATAGCAATCAGCCCCAGCATTTT.

This chain connects TRBV6-5 to TRBJ1-1, with D perhaps matching TRBD1 (6 bases). The CDR3 spans 14 residues. Germline V CDR1 and CDR2: MNHEY, SVGAGI. V shed 5 bases and J shed 0 bases, with 10 bases lying between them. The CDR3 DNA follows: TGTGCCAGCAGTCACAGGGTAGTGAACACTGAAGCTTTCTTT. Its translation is CASSHRVVNTEAFF.

The chain links TRBV5-6 to TRBJ1-2; TRBD1 aligns across 8 bases. This CDR3 comprises 17 residues. Trimming cost V 4 bases and J 0 bases; bases outside gene matches: 11. CDR1 and CDR2 (germline): SGHDT, YYEEEE. The CDR3 sequence: CASSRDRRTGPNYGYTF. The CDR3 DNA follows: TGTGCCAGCAGCCGGGATCGAAGGACAGGGCCTAACTATGGCTACACCTTC.

The V and J genes are TRBV4-1 and TRBJ1-2; no clear D gene. Germline assignment: CDR1 MGHRA and CDR2 YSYEKL. V shed 4 bases and J shed 4 bases, with 16 bases lying between them. The CDR3 totals 15 residues. The CDR3 region is CASSRDPPGGYGYTF. The CDR3 bases are TGCGCCAGCAGCCGAGACCCGCCCGGAGGCTATGGCTACACCTTC.

This clone is a singleton in its sample. V and J are TRBV30 and TRBJ2-2; 7 positions match TRBD2. Looked up from germline, CDR1 is GTSNPN and CDR2 is SVGIG (reference sequence). This CDR3 region has 13 residues. V lost 8 bases and J lost 3; bases outside the gene matches: 6. CDR3 sequence: CAHTSAYTGELFF. DNA of the CDR3: TGTGCCCACACTAGCGCCTACACCGGGGAGCTGTTTTTT.

With respect to this clone: This sample also contains other DNA sequences that code for the same CDR3. This chain links TRBV4-1 with TRBJ1-2, with a weak D call TRBD1 (6 bases). V was clipped by 1 base and J by 6 bases, with 9 bases between them. CDR1 and CDR2 from the germline V gene are MGHRA and YSYEKL. There are 13 residues in the CDR3. DNA for the CDR3: TGCGCCAGCAGCCAAGCCTCAGGGGATGGCTACACCTTC. Its translation: CASSQASGDGYTF.

This chain links TRBV24-1 with TRBJ1-5; the D is unclear. This CDR3 contains 13 residues. Trimming took off 1 base at V and 2 bases at J, with 2 bases between the two ends. Germline CDR1 KGHDR, CDR2 SFDVKD. The CDR3 DNA reads TGTGCCACCAGTGATTTCGGCAATCAGCCCCAGCATTTT. Residues: CATSDFGNQPQHF.